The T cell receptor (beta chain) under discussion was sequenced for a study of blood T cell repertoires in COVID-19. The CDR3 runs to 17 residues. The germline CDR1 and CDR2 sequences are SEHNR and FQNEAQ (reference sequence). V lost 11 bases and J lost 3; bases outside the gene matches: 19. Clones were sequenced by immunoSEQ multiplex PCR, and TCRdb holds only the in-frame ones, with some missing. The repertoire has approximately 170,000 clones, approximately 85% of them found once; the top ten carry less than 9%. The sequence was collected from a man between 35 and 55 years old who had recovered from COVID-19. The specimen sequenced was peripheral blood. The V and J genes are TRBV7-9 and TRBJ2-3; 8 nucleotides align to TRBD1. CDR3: CARSPLDRVLGTDTQYF. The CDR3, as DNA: TGTGCCCGAAGCCCCTTGGACAGGGTCTTAGGGACAGATACGCAGTATTTT. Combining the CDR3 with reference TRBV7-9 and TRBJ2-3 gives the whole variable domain DTGVSQNPRHKITKRGQNVTFRCDPISEHNRLYWYRQTLGQGPEFLTYFQNEAQLEKSRLLSDRFSAERPKGSFSTLEIQRTEQGDSAMYLCARSPLDRVLGTDTQYFGPGTRLTVL.